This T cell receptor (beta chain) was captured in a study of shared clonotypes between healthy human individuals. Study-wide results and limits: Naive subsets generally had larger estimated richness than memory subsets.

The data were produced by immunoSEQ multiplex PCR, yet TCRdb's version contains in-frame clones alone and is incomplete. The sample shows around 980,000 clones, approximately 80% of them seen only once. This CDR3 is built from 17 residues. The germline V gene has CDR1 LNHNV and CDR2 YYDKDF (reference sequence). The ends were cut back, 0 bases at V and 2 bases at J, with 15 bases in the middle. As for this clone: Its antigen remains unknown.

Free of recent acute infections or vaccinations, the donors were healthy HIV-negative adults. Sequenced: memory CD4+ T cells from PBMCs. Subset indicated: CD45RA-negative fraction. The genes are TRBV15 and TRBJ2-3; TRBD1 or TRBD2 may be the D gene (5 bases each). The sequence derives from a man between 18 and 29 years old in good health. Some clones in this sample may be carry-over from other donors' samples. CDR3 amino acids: CATSRDWDRGNTDTQYF. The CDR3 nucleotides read TGTGCCACCAGCAGAGATTGGGACCGAGGAAACACAGATACGCAGTATTTT.